The next 27 T cell receptor beta chains were all read from a single sample in a study of T cell clonotyping in hematopoietic cell transplantation. Repertoires were generated with immunoSEQ multiplex PCR, while TCRdb's copy carries only in-frame clones and drops some. The sample lists 60,000 to 75,000 clones; about 93% were seen once. The source material was peripheral blood mononuclear cells. The receptors were gathered from a man aged 50-60 years in good health. Some clones in this sample may be carry-over from other donors' samples.

V gene TRBV2 combines with J gene TRBJ2-1; 7 nucleotides align to TRBD1. Germline V gene lookup returns CDR1 SNHLY and CDR2 FYNNEI. This CDR3 region has 16 residues. V was clipped by 4 bases and J by 6 bases; unmatched bases: 12. The CDR3: CASSGRRNRQGNEQFF. The DNA of the CDR3 is TGTGCCAGCAGTGGACGGAGGAATAGACAGGGCAATGAGCAGTTCTTC. The full variable domain, its missing parts supplied by reference TRBV2 and TRBJ2-1, is EPEVTQTPSHQVTQMGQEVILRCVPISNHLYFYWYRQILGQKVEFLVSFYNNEISEKSEIFDDQFSVERPDGSNFTLKIRSTKLEDSAMYFCASSGRRNRQGNEQFFGPGTRLTVL.

This chain links TRBV6-5 with TRBJ1-5; tentatively, D is TRBD1 (5 bases). CDR3 size: 15 residues. V was cut by 5 bases and J by 2 bases, with 13 bases left in between. From germline, CDR1 is MNHEY and CDR2 SVGAGI. CDR3 in DNA: TGTGCCAGCAGTAGGCACCGGGACGGCAATCAGCCCCAGCATTTT. Translated: CASSRHRDGNQPQHF.

This sequence joins TRBV2 and TRBJ2-5, with D uncertain. The CDR3 runs 14 residues. Trimming cost V 8 bases and J 0 bases, with 13 bases left between them. Germline CDR1 SNHLY, CDR2 FYNNEI. In nucleotides, the CDR3 is TGTGCCAGCCTCTTCGGTGCCTACCAAGAGACCCAGTACTTC. It translates to CASLFGAYQETQYF.

V gene TRBV28 combines with J gene TRBJ1-4; TRBD1 agrees at 7 bases. The CDR3 is 15 residues long. Germline assignment: CDR1 MDHEN and CDR2 SYDVKM. V dropped 8 bases and J dropped 8; count of bases not matched to a gene: 14. In DNA, the CDR3 is TGTGCCAGCGGAACCCTCGGGACAGCCCGGGAAAAACTGTTTTTT. Amino acid sequence: CASGTLGTAREKLFF. The full variable domain, with the rest looked up from reference TRBV28 and TRBJ1-4, is DVKVTQSSRYLVKRTGEKVFLECVQDMDHENMFWYRQDPGLGLRLIYFSYDVKMKEKGDIPEGYSVSREKKERFSLILESASTNQTSMYLCASGTLGTAREKLFFGSGTQLSVL.

This chain uses TRBV30 with TRBJ1-2; 7 positions agree with TRBD1. This CDR3 comprises 12 residues. The germline V gene has CDR1 GTSNPN and CDR2 SVGIG (reference sequence). Trimming at V came to 0 bases and at J to 6 bases, leaving 1 base not matched to a gene. In DNA form, the CDR3 reads TGTGCCTGGAGTGTACAGGGGCATGGCTACACCTTC. This gives the protein CAWSVQGHGYTF.

The genes are TRBV6-1 and TRBJ2-7; D not resolved. In germline, CDR1 is MNHNS, CDR2 SASEGT. The CDR3 is made up of 15 amino acids. Trimming shortened V by 2 bases and J by 5 bases, and 16 bases separated the two germline ends. The CDR3 bases are TGTGCCAGCAGTGAATCGGATCCCTCAAAGAACGAGCAGTACTTC. Translation gives CASSESDPSKNEQYF.

The chain employs TRBV7-8 and TRBJ2-3; 9 positions match TRBD2. With V trimmed by 1 base and J by 2 bases, 13 bases remained unmatched. The CDR3 covers 19 residues. Germline assignment: CDR1 SGHVS and CDR2 FQNEAQ. CDR3 coding DNA: TGTGCCAGCAGCTTAGTCGGAAATTGGACTAGCGATCACACAGATACGCAGTATTTT. It is translated as CASSLVGNWTSDHTDTQYF.

The chain employs TRBV6-5 and TRBJ2-2; possible D gene TRBD1, 5 bases. Trimming cost V 10 bases and J 2 bases, with 11 bases left between them. The CDR3 is 13 amino acids. CDR1 is MNHEY, CDR2 SVGAGI, per germline. This CDR3 is CATQTANTGELFF. The CDR3 coding sequence is TGTGCCACCCAGACAGCTAACACCGGGGAGCTGTTTTTT.

Points on this clone: This specimen includes other DNA sequences encoding the same CDR3. This rearrangement joins TRBV5-1 to TRBJ1-1; D gene uncertain. Between the trimmed V and J ends, which lost 0 bases and 0 bases, there was a span of 6 bases. Germline V gene lookup returns CDR1 SGHRS and CDR2 YFSETQ. The length of the CDR3 is 14 residues. CDR3 bases: TGCGCCAGCAGCTTGGCATCCATGAACACTGAAGCTTTCTTT. Residues: CASSLASMNTEAFF. Filled out from reference TRBV5-1 and TRBJ1-1, the complete variable domain reads KAGVTQTPRYLIKTRGQQVTLSCSPISGHRSVSWYQQTPGQGLQFLFEYFSETQRNKGNFPGRFSGRQFSNSRSEMNVSTLELGDSALYLCASSLASMNTEAFFGQGTRLTVV.

This chain uses TRBV28 with TRBJ1-1; no clear D gene. This CDR3 comprises 14 residues. The ends were cut back, 6 bases at V and 1 base at J, with 12 bases in the middle. Germline V gives CDR1 MDHEN, CDR2 SYDVKM. The CDR3 nucleotides read TGTGCCAGCAGCTTACTCGGCGGGAACACTGAAGCTTTCTTT. It is translated as CASSLLGGNTEAFF.

This rearrangement joins TRBV9 to TRBJ2-3, with D possibly matching TRBD1 (5 bases). Germline V gene sequence: CDR1 SGDLS, CDR2 YYNGEE. V dropped 0 bases and J dropped 1 base, with 12 bases sitting between them. The CDR3 has 16 amino acids. CDR3 sequence: CASSVEQGYGTDTQYF. In nucleotides, the CDR3 is TGTGCCAGCAGCGTAGAGCAGGGCTACGGCACAGATACGCAGTATTTT.

The V and J genes are TRBV9 and TRBJ1-5, with D tentatively TRBD1 (5 bases). The CDR3 is made up of 15 amino acids. CDR1 is SGDLS and CDR2 is YYNGEE in the germline V gene. The V and J ends lost 2 bases and 9 bases respectively, with 18 bases between them. CDR3 in DNA: TGTGCCAGCAGCGTCTCGGGGGAAGAGGGATGGCCCCAGCATTTT. Residues: CASSVSGEEGWPQHF.

This chain uses TRBV11-2 with TRBJ1-3; 8 bases match TRBD1. V was pared by 2 bases and J by 2 bases, with 8 bases of the junction left unmatched. CDR1 is SGHAT, CDR2 FQNNGV, per germline. The CDR3 sequence is 17 residues long. The CDR3 DNA follows: TGTGCCAGCAGCTTACGCCCGGGACAGGCTACTGGAAACACCATATATTTT. Translation: CASSLRPGQATGNTIYF.

CDR3 nucleotides: TGCGCCAGCAGATCTGGACTAGCGGGAACCTACGAGCAGTACTTC. Its protein is CASRSGLAGTYEQYF. This chain uses TRBV5-1 with TRBJ2-7; 12 bases are shared with TRBD2. CDR1 is SGHRS and CDR2 is YFSETQ in the germline V gene. CDR3 length: 15 amino acids. V shed 5 bases and J 2 bases; nucleotides not matched to a gene: 5.

The CDR3 sequence: CASSLRGRVGEQYF. The CDR3 nucleotides read TGTGCCAGCAGCTTAAGGGGCAGGGTTGGCGAGCAGTACTTC. This chain uses TRBV7-8 with TRBJ2-7; D is perhaps TRBD1 (5 bases). The V end lost 2 bases, the J end lost 6 bases, and 14 bases lay between the germline ends. The CDR3 extends over 14 amino acids. Germline CDR1 reads SGHVS; CDR2 reads FQNEAQ.

The chain is built from TRBV5-1 and TRBJ1-3; D is possibly TRBD1 (5 bases). The CDR3 is made up of 17 amino acids. Germline V gene lookup returns CDR1 SGHRS and CDR2 YFSETQ. V lost 2 bases to trimming and J lost 3 bases, with 18 bases between them. The CDR3 DNA sequence: TGCGCCAGCAGCTTTGGCTTGGGGGAAGGAGGTGGAAACACCATATATTTT. This gives the protein CASSFGLGEGGGNTIYF.

This clone was seen a single time. V and J are TRBV7-2 and TRBJ2-2; 10 nucleotides line up with TRBD2. The germline CDR1 and CDR2 sequences are SGHTA and FQGNSA. This CDR3 is 15 amino acids long. V shed 3 bases, J shed 7 bases, and the junction held 5 bases outside the gene matches. The DNA for the CDR3 is TGTGCCAGCAGCTTGGCTAGCGGGAGATTCGGGGAGCTGTTTTTT. Amino acid sequence: CASSLASGRFGELFF.

CDR3 DNA: TGTGCCAGTAGTAAGGCAGCCTACTATGGCTACACCTTC. This gives the protein CASSKAAYYGYTF. This chain connects TRBV19 to TRBJ1-2, with D hard to call. V dropped 4 bases and J dropped 3 bases, with 9 bases sitting between them. The CDR3 is 13 amino acids. Germline loops: CDR1 LNHDA, CDR2 SQIVND (reference sequence).

V is TRBV29-1 and J is TRBJ2-2, with 7 bases matching TRBD1. Trimming took 6 bases from V and 6 from J; bases not matched to a gene: 4. The CDR3 spans 12 residues. CDR1 SQVTM and CDR2 ANQGSEA come from the germline V gene. Written as DNA, the CDR3 is TGCAGCGTGGCACAGGGGTCCGGGGAGCTGTTTTTT. This codes for CSVAQGSGELFF.

This sequence joins TRBV19 and TRBJ1-2, with 11 bases aligning to TRBD1. This CDR3 is built from 14 residues. The germline CDR1 and CDR2 sequences are LNHDA and SQIVND (reference sequence). V dropped 5 bases and J dropped 6; count of bases not matched to a gene: 5. CDR3 sequence: CASSPGQGGDGYTF. Here the CDR3 DNA reads TGTGCCAGTAGTCCGGGACAGGGGGGAGATGGCTACACCTTC.

The V gene is TRBV9, the J gene TRBJ1-1; the D gene is possibly TRBD1 (5 bases). CDR3 length: 14 residues. The V gene lost 1 base and the J gene lost 0 bases, with 7 bases spanning the gap. CDR1 and CDR2 (germline): SGDLS, YYNGEE. The chain's CDR3 is CASSVMGVNTEAFF. CDR3 in DNA: TGTGCCAGCAGCGTAATGGGGGTGAACACTGAAGCTTTCTTT.

This chain uses TRBV7-8 with TRBJ2-7; a possible D gene is TRBD1 (6 bases). CDR1 is SGHVS and CDR2 is FQNEAQ in the germline V gene. This CDR3 region has 14 residues. V was pared by 2 bases and J by 0 bases, with 8 bases between. The CDR3 reads CASSLWDISYEQYF. In DNA form, the CDR3 reads TGTGCCAGCAGCTTATGGGACATCTCCTACGAGCAGTACTTC.

The chain links TRBV19 to TRBJ2-1; 12 nucleotides line up with TRBD2. Trimming at V came to 3 bases and at J to 8 bases, leaving 5 bases not matched to a gene. This CDR3 is built from 15 residues. From germline, CDR1 is LNHDA and CDR2 SQIVND (reference sequence). This CDR3 reads CASSMTSGSLDEQFF. In DNA form, the CDR3 reads TGTGCCAGTAGTATGACTAGCGGGAGTCTCGATGAGCAGTTCTTC.

This rearrangement joins TRBV29-1 to TRBJ2-7; either TRBD1 or TRBD2 may fit D (5 bases each). The CDR3 is 14 residues long. The V end lost 4 bases, the J end lost 3 bases, and 16 bases lay between the germline ends. The germline V gene encodes CDR1 SQVTM and CDR2 ANQGSEA. The CDR3 nucleotides are TGCAGCGTTGGCTTCGGGACGGCGGTCTACGAGCAGTACTTC. Protein sequence: CSVGFGTAVYEQYF.

The rearrangement links TRBV5-1 to TRBJ1-2; the match to TRBD1 covers 9 bases. After removal of 0 bases from V and 6 bases from J, the junction contained 3 bases not matched to a gene. The CDR3 is 14 amino acids. Germline V gene lookup returns CDR1 SGHRS and CDR2 YFSETQ. The CDR3 bases are TGCGCCAGCAGCTTGGGGGACAGGGATGATGGCTACACCTTC. Its translation is CASSLGDRDDGYTF.

The CDR3 loop reads CASSGGRGGNQPQHF. The CDR3 nucleotides are TGTGCCAGTAGTGGTGGGCGGGGGGGCAATCAGCCCCAGCATTTT. The chain is built from TRBV19 and TRBJ1-5; weak D call: TRBD1 (5 bases). Germline V lookup: CDR1 LNHDA, CDR2 SQIVND (reference sequence). Trimming removed 5 bases at V and 2 bases at J, with 13 bases between. This CDR3 has 15 residues.

The chain recombines TRBV28 with TRBJ2-6; tentatively, D is TRBD1 (5 bases). The germline gives CDR1 MDHEN, CDR2 SYDVKM. V lost 3 bases to trimming and J lost 0 bases, with 12 bases between them. This CDR3 spans 17 amino acids. CDR3 nucleotide sequence: TGTGCCAGCAGTTTGTTGGGGCCTATCTCTGGGGCCAACGTCCTGACTTTC. Encoded protein: CASSLLGPISGANVLTF.